Described below is a single T cell receptor beta chain sequence and its context. Its specificity is not known. The CDR3 is made up of 16 amino acids. The germline gives CDR1 LGHNA, CDR2 YSLEER. The V and J ends lost 3 bases and 7 bases, in that order; junction bases with no gene match: 10. This specimen comes from a study of cytomegalovirus exposure and HLA in healthy donors. Study information: In an earlier analysis, approximately 120 million unique TCR beta sequences were found from about 179 million T cells. Study-wide results and caveats: Most CMV-associated TCR beta chains were later found to appear HLA-restricted. The likely explanation for a cluster of highly shared sequence variants was sequencing artifact.

PCR employed 60 Vbeta and 13 Jbeta primers. TCRdb keeps only in-frame clones here, not all; method: immunoSEQ multiplex PCR. The sample has fewer than 90,000 clones, roughly four fifths seen once. The chain is built from TRBV4-3 and TRBJ2-4, with TRBD2 matching over 9 bases. The TCR originated in a young man in good health and CMV-seronegative. Source material: PBMCs. The DNA for the CDR3 is TGCGCCAGCAGCCATGAAGCGGGGGGCTCCGGGAACATTCAGTACTTC. It is translated as CASSHEAGGSGNIQYF.